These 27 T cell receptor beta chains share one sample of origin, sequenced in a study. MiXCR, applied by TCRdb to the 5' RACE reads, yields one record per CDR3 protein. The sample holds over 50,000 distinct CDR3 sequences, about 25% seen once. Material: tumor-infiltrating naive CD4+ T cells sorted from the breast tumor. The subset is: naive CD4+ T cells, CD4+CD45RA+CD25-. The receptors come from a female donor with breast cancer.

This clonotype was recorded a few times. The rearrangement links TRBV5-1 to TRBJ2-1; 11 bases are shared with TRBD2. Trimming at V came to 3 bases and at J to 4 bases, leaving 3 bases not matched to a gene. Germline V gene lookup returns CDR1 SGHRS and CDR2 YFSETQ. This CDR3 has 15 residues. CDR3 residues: CASSSGTSGYNEQFF. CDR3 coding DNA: TGCGCCAGCAGCTCGGGGACTAGCGGTTACAATGAGCAGTTCTTC.

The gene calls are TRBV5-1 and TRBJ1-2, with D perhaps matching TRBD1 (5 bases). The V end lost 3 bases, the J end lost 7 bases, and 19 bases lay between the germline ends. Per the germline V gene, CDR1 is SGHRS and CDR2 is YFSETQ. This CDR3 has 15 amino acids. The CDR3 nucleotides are TGCGCCAGCAGCTCACAAACCAGGGTGACAGCTGGCTACACCTTC. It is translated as CASSSQTRVTAGYTF.

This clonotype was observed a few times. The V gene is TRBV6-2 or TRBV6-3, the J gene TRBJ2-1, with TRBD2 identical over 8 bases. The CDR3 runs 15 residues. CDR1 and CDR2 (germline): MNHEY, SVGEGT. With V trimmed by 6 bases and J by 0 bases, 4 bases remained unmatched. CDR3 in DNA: TGTGCCAGCAGACGAAGCGGGAGCTCCTACAATGAGCAGTTCTTC. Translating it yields CASRRSGSSYNEQFF.

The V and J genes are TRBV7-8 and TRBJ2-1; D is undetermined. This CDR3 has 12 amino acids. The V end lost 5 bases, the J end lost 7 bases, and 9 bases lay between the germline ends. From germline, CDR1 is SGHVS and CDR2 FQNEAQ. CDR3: CASSPQCNEQFF. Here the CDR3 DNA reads TGTGCCAGCAGCCCCCAATGTAATGAGCAGTTCTTC.

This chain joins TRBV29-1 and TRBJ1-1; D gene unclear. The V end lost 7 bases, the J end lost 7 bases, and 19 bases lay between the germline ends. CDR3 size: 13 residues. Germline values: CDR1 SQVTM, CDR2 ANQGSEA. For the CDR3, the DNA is TGCAGCGCTAACCCCTCCAAAGGAGGTGAAGCTTTCTTT. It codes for CSANPSKGGEAFF.

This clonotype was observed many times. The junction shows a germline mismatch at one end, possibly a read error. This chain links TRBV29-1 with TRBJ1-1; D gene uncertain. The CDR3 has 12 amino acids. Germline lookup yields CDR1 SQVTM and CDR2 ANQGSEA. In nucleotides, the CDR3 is TGCACCCATAAACGGGCGAACAGTGAAGCTTTCTTT. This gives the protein CTHKRANSEAFF.

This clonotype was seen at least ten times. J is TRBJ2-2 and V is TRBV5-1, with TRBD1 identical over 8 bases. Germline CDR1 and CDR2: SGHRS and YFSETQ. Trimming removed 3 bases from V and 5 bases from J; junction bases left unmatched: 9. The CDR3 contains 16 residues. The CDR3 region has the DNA TGCGCCAGCAGCTCCACCGACAGGGGAAGGACCGGGGAGCTGTTTTTT. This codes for CASSSTDRGRTGELFF.

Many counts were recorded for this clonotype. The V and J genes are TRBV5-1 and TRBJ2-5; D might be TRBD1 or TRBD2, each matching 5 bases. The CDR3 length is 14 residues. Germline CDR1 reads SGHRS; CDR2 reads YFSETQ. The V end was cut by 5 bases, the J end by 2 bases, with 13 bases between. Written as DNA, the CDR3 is TGCGCCAGCAGATCCGGGACGGCACAAGAGACCCAGTACTTC. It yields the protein CASRSGTAQETQYF.

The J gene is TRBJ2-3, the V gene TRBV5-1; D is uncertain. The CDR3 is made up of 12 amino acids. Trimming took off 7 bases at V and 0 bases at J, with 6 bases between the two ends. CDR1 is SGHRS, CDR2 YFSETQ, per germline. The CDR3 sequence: CASVGSTDTQYF. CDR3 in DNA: TGCGCCAGCGTTGGGAGCACAGATACGCAGTATTTT.

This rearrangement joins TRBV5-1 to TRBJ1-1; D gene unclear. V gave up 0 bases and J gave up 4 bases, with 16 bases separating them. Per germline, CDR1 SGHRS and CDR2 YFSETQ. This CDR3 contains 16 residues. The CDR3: CASSLGPQKGSTEAFF. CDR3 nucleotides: TGCGCCAGCAGCTTGGGACCCCAAAAGGGCAGCACTGAAGCTTTCTTT. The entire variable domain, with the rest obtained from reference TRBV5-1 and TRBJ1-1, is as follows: KAGVTQTPRYLIKTRGQQVTLSCSPISGHRSVSWYQQTPGQGLQFLFEYFSETQRNKGNFPGRFSGRQFSNSRSEMNVSTLELGDSALYLCASSLGPQKGSTEAFFGQGTRLTVV.

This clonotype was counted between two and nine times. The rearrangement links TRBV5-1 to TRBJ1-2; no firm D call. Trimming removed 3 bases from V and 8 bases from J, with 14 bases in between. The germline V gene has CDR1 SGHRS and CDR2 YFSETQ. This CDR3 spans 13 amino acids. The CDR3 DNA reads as TGCGCCAGCAGCTGGGCACCCCCGGAGGGCTACACCTTC. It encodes CASSWAPPEGYTF.

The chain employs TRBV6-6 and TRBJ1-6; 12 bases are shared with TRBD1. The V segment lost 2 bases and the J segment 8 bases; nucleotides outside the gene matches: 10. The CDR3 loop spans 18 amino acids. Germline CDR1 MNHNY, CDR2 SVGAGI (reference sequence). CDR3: CASSYRGQGASEDSPLHF. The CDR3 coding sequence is TGTGCCAGCAGTTACAGGGGACAGGGGGCATCGGAGGATTCACCCCTCCACTTT.

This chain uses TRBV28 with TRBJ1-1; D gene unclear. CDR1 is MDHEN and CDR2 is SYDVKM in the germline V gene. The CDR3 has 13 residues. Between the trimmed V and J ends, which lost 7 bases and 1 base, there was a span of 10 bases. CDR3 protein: CASNGGRNTEAFF. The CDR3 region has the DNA TGTGCCAGCAACGGTGGCCGGAACACTGAAGCTTTCTTT.

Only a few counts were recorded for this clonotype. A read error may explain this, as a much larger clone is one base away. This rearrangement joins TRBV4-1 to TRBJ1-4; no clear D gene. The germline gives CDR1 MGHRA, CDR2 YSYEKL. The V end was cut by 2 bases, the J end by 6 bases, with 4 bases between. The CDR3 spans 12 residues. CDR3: CASSQPDEKLFF. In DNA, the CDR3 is TGCGCCAGCAGCCAACCCGATGAAAAACTGTTTTTT.

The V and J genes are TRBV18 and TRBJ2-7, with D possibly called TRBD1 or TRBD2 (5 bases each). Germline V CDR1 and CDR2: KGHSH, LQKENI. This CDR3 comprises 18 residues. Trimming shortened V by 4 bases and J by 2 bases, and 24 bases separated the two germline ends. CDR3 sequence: CASSQTPDVGTSAYEQYF. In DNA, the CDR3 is TGTGCCAGCTCACAAACTCCGGACGTTGGGACGTCAGCCTACGAGCAGTACTTC.

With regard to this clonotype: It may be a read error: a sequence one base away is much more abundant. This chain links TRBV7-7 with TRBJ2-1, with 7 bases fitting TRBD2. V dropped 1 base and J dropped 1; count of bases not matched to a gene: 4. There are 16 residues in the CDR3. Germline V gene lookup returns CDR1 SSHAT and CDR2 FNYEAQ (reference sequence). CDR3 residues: CASSLDGGVSYNEQFF. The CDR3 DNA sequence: TGTGCCAGCAGCTTAGATGGGGGGGTTTCCTACAATGAGCAGTTCTTC.

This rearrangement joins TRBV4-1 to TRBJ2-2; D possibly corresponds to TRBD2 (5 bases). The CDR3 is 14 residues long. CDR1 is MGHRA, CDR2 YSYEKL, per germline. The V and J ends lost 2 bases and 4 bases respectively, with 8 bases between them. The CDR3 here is CASSQFGITGELFF. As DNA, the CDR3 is TGCGCCAGCAGCCAATTCGGGATCACCGGGGAGCTGTTTTTT.

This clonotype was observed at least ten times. In nucleotides, the CDR3 is TGTGCCAGCAGCTTAACAGATACGCAGTATTTT. It translates to CASSLTDTQYF. The chain combines TRBV7-2 with TRBJ2-3, with D unresolved. The CDR3 consists of 11 residues. Trimming pared 2 bases from V and 3 bases from J, leaving 0 bases between. The germline V gene encodes CDR1 SGHTA and CDR2 FQGNSA.

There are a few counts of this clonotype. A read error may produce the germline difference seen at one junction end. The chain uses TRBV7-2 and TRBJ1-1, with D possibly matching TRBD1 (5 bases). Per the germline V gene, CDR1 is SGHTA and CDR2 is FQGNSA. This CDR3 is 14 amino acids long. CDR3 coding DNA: TGTGCCAGCAACTTAGGACCGAGGGGTGAGGGAGCTTTCTTT. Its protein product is CASNLGPRGEGAFF.

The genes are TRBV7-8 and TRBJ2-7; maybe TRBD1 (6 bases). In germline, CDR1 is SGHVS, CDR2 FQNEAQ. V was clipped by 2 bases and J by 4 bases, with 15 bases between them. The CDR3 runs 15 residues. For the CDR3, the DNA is TGTGCCAGCAGCTTATTGACAGGCGGTCTTTACGAGCAGTACTTC. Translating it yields CASSLLTGGLYEQYF.

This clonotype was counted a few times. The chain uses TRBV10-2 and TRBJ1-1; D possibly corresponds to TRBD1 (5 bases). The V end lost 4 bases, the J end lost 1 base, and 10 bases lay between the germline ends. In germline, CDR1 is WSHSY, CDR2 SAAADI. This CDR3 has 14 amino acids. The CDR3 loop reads CASSVQGPNTEAFF. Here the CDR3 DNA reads TGCGCCAGCAGTGTGCAGGGTCCGAACACTGAAGCTTTCTTT.

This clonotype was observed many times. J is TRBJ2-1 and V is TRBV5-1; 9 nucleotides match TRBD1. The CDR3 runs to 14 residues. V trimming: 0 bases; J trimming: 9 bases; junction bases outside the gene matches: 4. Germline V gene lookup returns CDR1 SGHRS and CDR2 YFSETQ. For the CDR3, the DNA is TGCGCCAGCAGCTTGGTGACGGACAGGGGTGAGCAGTTCTTC. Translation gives CASSLVTDRGEQFF.

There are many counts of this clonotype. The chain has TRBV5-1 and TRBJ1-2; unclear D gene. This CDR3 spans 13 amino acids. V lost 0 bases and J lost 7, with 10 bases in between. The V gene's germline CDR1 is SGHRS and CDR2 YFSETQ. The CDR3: CASSLANEGGYTF. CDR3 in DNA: TGCGCCAGCAGCTTGGCCAATGAGGGTGGCTACACCTTC. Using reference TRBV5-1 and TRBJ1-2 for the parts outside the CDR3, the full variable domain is KAGVTQTPRYLIKTRGQQVTLSCSPISGHRSVSWYQQTPGQGLQFLFEYFSETQRNKGNFPGRFSGRQFSNSRSEMNVSTLELGDSALYLCASSLANEGGYTFGSGTRLTVV.

CDR3 residues: CASSLAQTPNREQYF. The CDR3 region has the DNA TGCGCCAGCAGCTTGGCCCAGACACCGAATCGCGAGCAGTACTTC. The rearrangement links TRBV5-1 to TRBJ2-7; D is unresolved. V lost 0 bases to trimming and J lost 6 bases, with 16 bases between them. The CDR3 has 15 residues. Germline values: CDR1 SGHRS, CDR2 YFSETQ.

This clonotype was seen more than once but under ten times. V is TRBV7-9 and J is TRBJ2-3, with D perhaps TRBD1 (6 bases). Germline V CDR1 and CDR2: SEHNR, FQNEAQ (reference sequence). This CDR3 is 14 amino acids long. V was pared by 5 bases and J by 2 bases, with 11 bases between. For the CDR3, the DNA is TGTGCCAGCAGCAAGGACAGCTCCACAGATACGCAGTATTTT. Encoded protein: CASSKDSSTDTQYF. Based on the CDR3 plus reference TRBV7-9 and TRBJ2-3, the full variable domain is DTGVSQNPRHKITKRGQNVTFRCDPISEHNRLYWYRQTLGQGPEFLTYFQNEAQLEKSRLLSDRFSAERPKGSFSTLEIQRTEQGDSAMYLCASSKDSSTDTQYFGPGTRLTVL.

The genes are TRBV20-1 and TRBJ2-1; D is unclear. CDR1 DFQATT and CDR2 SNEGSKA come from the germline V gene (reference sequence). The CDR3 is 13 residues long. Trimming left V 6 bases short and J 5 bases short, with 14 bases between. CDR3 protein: CSASSGNDNEQFF. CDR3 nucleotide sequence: TGCAGTGCCAGTAGTGGGAATGACAATGAGCAGTTCTTC.

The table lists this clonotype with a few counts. CDR3 bases: TGCGCCAGCAGCTTGGGGGGCCGAGAAGCTTTCTTT. Translated: CASSLGGREAFF. The rearrangement uses TRBV5-1 and TRBJ1-1, with TRBD1 as a possible D gene (5 bases). The CDR3 spans 12 residues. The V gene's germline CDR1 is SGHRS and CDR2 YFSETQ. V lost 0 bases and J lost 8, with 8 bases in between.